Described below is a single T cell receptor (beta chain) sequence and its context. The target antigen is unknown. This record belongs to a study of molecular identifiers for immune sequencing clone quantification. Study background: Sequencing covered four of five parts into which replicate RNA from roughly 18,000 or 92,000 naive CD8 cells was split. Whole-study findings and limits: Amid some 1 million naive cells, spiked Jurkat TCR RNA from one cell was reportedly still detectable.

Germline CDR1 MDHEN, CDR2 SYDVKM. Trimming removed 2 bases at V and 5 bases at J, with 6 bases between. This CDR3 has 12 amino acids. Preparation of the bulk TCR libraries relied on previously described methods and listed TCR primers. One entry per CDR3 protein, called by TCRdb with MiXCR from the PCR reads. The sample includes some 88,000 distinct CDR3 sequences, 20% to 25% of them seen just once. Sorting isolated naive CD8 T cells as CD8+CD4-CCR7+CD45RA+ events. The receptor's source is a human donor in good health. Some libraries in this study had Jurkat cell RNA spiked in. The J gene is TRBJ2-5, the V gene TRBV28; D call uncertain. The sequencing input was naive CD8+ T cells from blood, with Jurkat cell RNA spiked in. Subset denoted: FACS-sorted CD8+CD4-CCR7+CD45RA+ naive T cells. This chain's CDR3 is CASSLVAETQYF. DNA for the CDR3: TGTGCCAGCAGTTTAGTGGCGGAGACCCAGTACTTC.